Detailed here is one T cell receptor (beta chain). Primers for the PCR totalled 60 Vbeta and 13 Jbeta. Libraries were prepared by immunoSEQ multiplex PCR; TCRdb keeps only in-frame clonotypes and omits some of them. This table holds fewer than 250,000 clones, roughly nine tenths found once. These data originate in a study of cytomegalovirus exposure and HLA in healthy donors. This CDR3 contains 15 residues. V lost 6 bases to trimming and J lost 3 bases, with 18 bases between them. Germline V lookup: CDR1 MDHEN, CDR2 SYDVKM. The chain combines TRBV28 with TRBJ2-7; tentatively, D is TRBD1 (5 bases). This receptor was obtained from a boy aged 2 to 10 in good health and CMV-seronegative. Sequencing was performed on PBMCs. The CDR3 sequence: CASSRHAGQGYEQYF. The CDR3 nucleotides are TGTGCCAGCAGCCGACATGCCGGGCAGGGCTACGAGCAGTACTTC.